A few counts support the clone carrying this TCR beta chain. TCRdb re-called the reads through MiXCR, storing one row per CDR3 protein. The data show roughly 230,000 distinct CDR3 sequences, less than 35% seen once. The source of the sample is a study of kidney transplant recipient with SARS-CoV-2 infection. CDR3 size: 17 residues. Germline lookup yields CDR1 DFQATT and CDR2 SNEGSKA (reference sequence). J lost 2 bases, V lost 0 bases, and 6 bases had no gene match. The source material was a blood sample, sampled at baseline and on day 111 from a kidney transplant recipient. The chain is built from TRBV20-1 and TRBJ2-3, with 12 bases aligning to TRBD2. The source of this sequence is a male patient aged 25-45 years who had COVID-19 and was a kidney transplant recipient. The graft donor may have given rise to some T cells. The chain's CDR3 is CSARDAGLAGLTDTQYF. The CDR3 nucleotides are TGCAGTGCTAGAGATGCGGGACTAGCGGGCCTCACAGATACGCAGTATTTT.